This T cell receptor (beta chain) was found in a study of cytomegalovirus exposure and HLA in healthy donors. As to this clone: Its specificity is unknown.

PCR was performed using 60 Vbeta and 13 Jbeta primers. Repertoires were generated with immunoSEQ multiplex PCR, while TCRdb's copy carries only in-frame clones and drops some. The sample comprises tens of thousands of clones, 76% of which are singletons, and about 1.4% rests with the top ten. Study-wide points: Researchers had no immune exposure information except CMV serostatus available. Some highly shared sequence variants likely arose as a pipeline artifact.

The V and J ends lost 5 bases and 7 bases respectively, with 12 bases between them. Germline CDR1 and CDR2: MNHNS and SASEGT. The length of the CDR3 is 14 residues. This chain connects TRBV6-1 to TRBJ1-6, with D tentatively TRBD1 (6 bases). This TCR was sampled from a male donor in good health and CMV-seronegative. Sample: PBMCs. The CDR3 protein is CASSYIQGNSPLHF. DNA of the CDR3: TGTGCCAGCAGTTATATCCAGGGGAATTCACCCCTCCACTTT.